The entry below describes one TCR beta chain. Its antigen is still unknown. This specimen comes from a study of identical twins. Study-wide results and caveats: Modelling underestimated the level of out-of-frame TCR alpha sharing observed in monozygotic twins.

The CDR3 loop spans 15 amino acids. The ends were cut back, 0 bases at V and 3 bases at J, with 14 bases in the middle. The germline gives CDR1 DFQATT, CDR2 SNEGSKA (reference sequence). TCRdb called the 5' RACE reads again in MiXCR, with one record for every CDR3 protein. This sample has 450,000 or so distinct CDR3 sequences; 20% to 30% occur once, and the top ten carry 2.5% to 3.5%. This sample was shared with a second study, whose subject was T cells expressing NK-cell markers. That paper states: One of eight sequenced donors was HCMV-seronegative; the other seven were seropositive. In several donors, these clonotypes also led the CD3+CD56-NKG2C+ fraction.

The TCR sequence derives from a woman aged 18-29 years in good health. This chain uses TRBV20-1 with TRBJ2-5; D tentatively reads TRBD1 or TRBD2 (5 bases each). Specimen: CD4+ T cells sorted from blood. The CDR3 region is CSARDIGAGKETQYF. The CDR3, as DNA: TGCAGTGCTAGAGACATCGGGGCCGGAAAAGAGACCCAGTACTTC.